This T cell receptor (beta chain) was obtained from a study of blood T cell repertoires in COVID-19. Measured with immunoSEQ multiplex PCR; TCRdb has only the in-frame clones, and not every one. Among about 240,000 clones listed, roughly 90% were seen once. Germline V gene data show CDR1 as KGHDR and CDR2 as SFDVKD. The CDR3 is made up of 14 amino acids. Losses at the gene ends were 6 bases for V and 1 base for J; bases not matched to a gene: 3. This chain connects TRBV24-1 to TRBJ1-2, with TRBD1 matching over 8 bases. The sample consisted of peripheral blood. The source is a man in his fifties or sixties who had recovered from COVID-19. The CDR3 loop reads CATSSGQVNYGYTF. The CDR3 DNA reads TGTGCCACCAGTTCGGGACAGGTTAACTATGGCTACACCTTC.